This paragraph reports one T cell receptor (beta chain). The TCR beta repertoire was assessed by survey-level immunoSEQ sequencing. TCRdb's copy holds only in-frame clones and misses some; the assay was immunoSEQ multiplex PCR. The data contain about 68,000 clones, just over 90% of them singletons. The V end lost 6 bases, the J end lost 7 bases, and 12 bases lay between the germline ends. CDR3 length: 13 residues. Sequenced: PBMCs. The TCR comes from a man aged 35-49 years with rheumatoid arthritis. The genes are TRBV12-3 or TRBV12-4 and TRBJ1-4; D gene uncertain. DNA of the CDR3: TGTGCCAGCAGCCTTAACTTAGGTGAAAAACTGTTTTTT. This encodes CASSLNLGEKLFF.